This T cell receptor (beta chain) was captured by sequencing in a study of cytomegalovirus exposure and HLA in healthy donors. Points from the study as a whole: Per published reports, the classifier diagnosed cytomegalovirus status with high specificity and sensitivity. It is likely that the observed cluster of highly shared sequence variants was a sequencing artifact.

In the PCR, 60 Vbeta and 13 Jbeta primers were used. TCRdb keeps only in-frame clones here, not all; method: immunoSEQ multiplex PCR. Altogether some 170,000 clones are present, approximately 72% being singletons, with the ten largest covering 2% to 2.5%. Points on this clone: Its antigen remains unknown.

V lost 1 base and J 5 bases, leaving 11 bases between the germline ends. CDR1 SGHTA and CDR2 FQGNSA come from the germline V gene. This CDR3 contains 14 residues. The receptor was isolated from a human donor in good health. The chain has TRBV7-2 and TRBJ1-2; D possibly corresponds to TRBD1 (5 bases). Sample: PBMCs. The CDR3 coding sequence is TGTGCCAGCAGCTTAGAGGGGAATTCTTATGGCTACACCTTC. Amino acid sequence: CASSLEGNSYGYTF.